The entry below describes one T cell receptor (beta chain). Its target antigen remains unknown. Qualities for individual bases were not recorded, and no much larger clone is one base off. The sample is drawn from a study of T and B cells in COVID-19 patients (dated by TCRdb to between 2020 and 2021). Regarding the study in general: In this study, adaptive immunity was profiled in COVID-19 patients who either had active infection or had recovered, using TRB and IGH repertoire sequencing of peripheral blood. A recovered cohort comprised roughly 18 patients contributing fewer than 25 samples, mostly after mild to moderate COVID-19 managed as outpatients. For the repertoire analyses, the comparison was an age-matched reference group of roughly 40 healthy donors who were negative for COVID-19 antibodies. In the active-infection cohort, about 65% of the roughly 20 patients were critically ill and required mechanical ventilation or ECMO. As many as 9 follow-up blood samples were taken per patient, and some of the samples covered different disease stages within the same individual. The repository of TCR and BCR sequences included about 69 time points from more than 35 patients, and more than 7.5 million TCR sequences were analysed. Patients in the recovered cohort had a median age of around 31 years, compared with 55 to 85 years for patients in the active-infection cohort. Of the 20 patients in the active-infection cohort, 18 had comorbidities associated with unfavorable COVID-19 outcome. Two patients were included in both the recovered and active cohorts because samples were available from active disease and after recovery. General findings and caveats noted by the study authors: The recovered cohort had some 2,500 exclusive TCR clusters, including under 40 low-pGen clusters. Blood samples obtained from mildly ill patients during symptoms, as well as early samples obtained from severe cases, were available only in scarce numbers. During active COVID-19 the TRB repertoires were highly clonal, but at recovery diversity and richness rose above the levels seen in healthy donors. The reported TCR clusters were stated to require prospective validation before clinical use. TRBV/TRBJ gene usage was reported as strongly skewed in patients with COVID-19. Specific T cell subsets (CD4+/Treg/CD8+) and sorted SARS-CoV-2-responsive or tetramer+ T cells had not yet been sequenced, and these experiments were ongoing. The cohort was considered too small to assess HLA contributions to COVID-19 susceptibility or severity.

The data were produced on an Illumina MiSeq. TRB rearrangements were amplified by multiplex PCR with BIOMED2 TRB-A/B primer pools. Illumina-compatible adapters and 7-nucleotide sample barcodes were attached to the amplicons in two consecutive PCRs. All library PCRs used Phusion HS II polymerase. Amplicons were gel-purified with the NucleoSpin Gel and PCR Clean-up kit, quantified on Qubit, and pooled at approximately 4 nM. The quality of the amplicon pool was checked on an Agilent 2100 Bioanalyzer prior to Illumina next-generation sequencing. The authors processed their data as follows. TRB rearrangements were annotated with MiXCR 3.0.8 using the default MiXCR reference library. Non-productive reads and sequences with fewer than 2 reads were excluded, and each unique CDR3 nucleotide sequence counted as one clone. Clonality, diversity, richness and V-J gene usage were calculated in R 3.5.1. GLIPH2 was used to cluster TCRs by CDR3 similarity, and OLGA was used to calculate generation probabilities. GLIPH2 clusters were kept only if they contained at least four unique TCR clonotypes found in at least three individuals. Using fastp at Q25 and MiXCR, TCRdb reprocessed the public reads and kept productive beta chains. Rows merge per CDR3 protein into single entries with the most common DNA and genes. TCRdb, not the original authors, processed these V and J calls. The sample yields about 27,000 distinct CDR3 sequences; over 25% were counted once. The top ten clones comprise over 1.5% of the sample.

Genomic DNA extracted from blood was used in amounts of about 220-500 ng for amplification of TRB repertoires. CDR1 and CDR2 are read off the germline V gene as SGHVS and FNYEAQ. Ends trimmed: V by 4 bases, J by 0 bases; bases unmatched to a gene: 5. The CDR3 covers 16 residues, taking in both the cysteine and the phenylalanine. The sequence is cut down to CDR3 DNA, 48 bases in frame from base 1. This TCR was sampled from a human donor who had recovered from COVID-19. The sample comprised blood. The sequence joins TRBV7-6 to TRBJ1-3, and 8 junctional nucleotides match TRBD1. The CDR3 here reads CASSSDRGNSGNTIYF. The DNA sequence reads TGTGCCAGCAGCTCTGACAGGGGTAACTCTGGAAACACCATATATTTT.